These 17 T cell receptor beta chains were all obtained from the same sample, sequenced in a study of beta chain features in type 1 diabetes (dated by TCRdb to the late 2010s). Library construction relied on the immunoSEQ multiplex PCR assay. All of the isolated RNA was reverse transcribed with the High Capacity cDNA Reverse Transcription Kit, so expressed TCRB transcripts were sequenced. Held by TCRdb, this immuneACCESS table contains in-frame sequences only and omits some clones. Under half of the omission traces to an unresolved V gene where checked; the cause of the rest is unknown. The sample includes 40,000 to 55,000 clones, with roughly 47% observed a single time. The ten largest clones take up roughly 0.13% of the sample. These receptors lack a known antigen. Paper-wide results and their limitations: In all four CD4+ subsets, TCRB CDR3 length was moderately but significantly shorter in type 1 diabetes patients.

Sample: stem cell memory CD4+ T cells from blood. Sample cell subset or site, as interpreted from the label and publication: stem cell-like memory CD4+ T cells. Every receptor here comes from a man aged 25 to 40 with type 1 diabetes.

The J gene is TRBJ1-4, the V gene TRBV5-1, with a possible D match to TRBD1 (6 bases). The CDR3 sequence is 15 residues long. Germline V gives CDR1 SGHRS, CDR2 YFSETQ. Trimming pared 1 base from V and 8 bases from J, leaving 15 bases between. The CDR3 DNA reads TGCGCCAGCAGCTTGTTACAACAGGGAGGGGAAAAACTGTTTTTT. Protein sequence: CASSLLQQGGEKLFF.

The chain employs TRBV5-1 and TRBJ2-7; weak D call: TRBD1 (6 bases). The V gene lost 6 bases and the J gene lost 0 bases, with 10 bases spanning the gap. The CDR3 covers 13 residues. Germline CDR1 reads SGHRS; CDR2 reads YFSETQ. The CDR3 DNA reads TGCGCCAGCAATACAGGGAGCTCCTACGAGCAGTACTTC. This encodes CASNTGSSYEQYF.

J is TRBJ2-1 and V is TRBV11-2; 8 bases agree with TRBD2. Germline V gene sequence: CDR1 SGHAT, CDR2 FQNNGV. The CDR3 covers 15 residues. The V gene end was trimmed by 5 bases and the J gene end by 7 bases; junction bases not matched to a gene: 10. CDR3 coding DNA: TGTGCCAGCAGCCCGGGGACTAGTTGGTGGAATGAGCAGTTCTTC. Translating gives CASSPGTSWWNEQFF.

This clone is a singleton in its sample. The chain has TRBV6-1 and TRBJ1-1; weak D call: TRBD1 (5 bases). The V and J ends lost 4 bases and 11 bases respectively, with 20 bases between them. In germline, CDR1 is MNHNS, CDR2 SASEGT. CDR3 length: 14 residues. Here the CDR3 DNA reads TGTGCCAGCAGTGCCTACGGGACTCCACAGAGGGCTTTCTTT. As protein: CASSAYGTPQRAFF.

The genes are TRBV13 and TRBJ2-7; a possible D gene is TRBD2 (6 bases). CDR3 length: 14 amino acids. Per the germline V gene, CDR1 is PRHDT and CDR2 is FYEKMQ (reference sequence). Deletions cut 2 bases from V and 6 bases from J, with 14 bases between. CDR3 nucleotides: TGTGCCAGCAGCTTAAGGGGCCCCGGGGGCGAGCAGTACTTC. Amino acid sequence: CASSLRGPGGEQYF.

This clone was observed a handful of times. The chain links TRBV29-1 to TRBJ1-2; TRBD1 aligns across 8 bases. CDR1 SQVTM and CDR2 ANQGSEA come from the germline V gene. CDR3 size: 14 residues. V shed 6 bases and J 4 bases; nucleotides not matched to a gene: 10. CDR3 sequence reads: CSVRDRLIVYGYTF. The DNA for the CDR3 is TGCAGCGTCCGGGACAGGCTTATAGTCTATGGCTACACCTTC.

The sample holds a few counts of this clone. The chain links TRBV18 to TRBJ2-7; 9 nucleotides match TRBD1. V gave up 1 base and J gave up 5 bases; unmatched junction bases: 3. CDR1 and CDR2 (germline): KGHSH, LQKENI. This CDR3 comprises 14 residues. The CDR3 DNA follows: TGTGCCAGCTCACCACGGACAGGGGATGACGAGCAGTACTTC. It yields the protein CASSPRTGDDEQYF.

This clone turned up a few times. DNA for the CDR3: TGTGCCAGCAGCTTAGAGGCTAGCTCCTACGAGCAGTACTTC. This sequence encodes CASSLEASSYEQYF. This chain joins TRBV7-2 and TRBJ2-7; D not resolved. From germline, CDR1 is SGHTA and CDR2 FQGNSA. V dropped 1 base and J dropped 0 bases, with 7 bases sitting between them. The CDR3 spans 14 residues.

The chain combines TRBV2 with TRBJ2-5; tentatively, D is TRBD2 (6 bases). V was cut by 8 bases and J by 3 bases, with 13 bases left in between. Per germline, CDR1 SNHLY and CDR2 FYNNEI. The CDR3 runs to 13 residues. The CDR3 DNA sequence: TGTGCCAGCGCGGGGCAGACCAAAGAGACCCAGTACTTC. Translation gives CASAGQTKETQYF.

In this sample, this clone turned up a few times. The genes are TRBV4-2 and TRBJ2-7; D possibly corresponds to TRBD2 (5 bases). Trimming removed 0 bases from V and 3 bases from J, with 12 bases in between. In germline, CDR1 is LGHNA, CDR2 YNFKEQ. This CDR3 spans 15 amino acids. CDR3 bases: TGTGCCAGCAGCCAAGACGGAGGCTTTGTCTACGAGCAGTACTTC. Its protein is CASSQDGGFVYEQYF.

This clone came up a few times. The CDR3 DNA reads TGTGCCAGCAGCCCCAGGGGGCGTACCGGGGAGCTGTTTTTT. Amino acids: CASSPRGRTGELFF. V usage is TRBV11-1 and J usage is TRBJ2-2; 8 nucleotides match TRBD1. Per the germline V gene, CDR1 is SGHAT and CDR2 is FQDESV (reference sequence). There are 14 residues in the CDR3. Unmatched junction bases numbered 4, after V lost 5 bases and J lost 5 bases.

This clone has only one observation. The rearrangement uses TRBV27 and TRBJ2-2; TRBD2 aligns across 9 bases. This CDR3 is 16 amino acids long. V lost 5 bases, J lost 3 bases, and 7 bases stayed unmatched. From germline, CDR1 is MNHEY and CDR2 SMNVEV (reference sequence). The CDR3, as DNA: TGTGCCAGCAGTCTAGCGGGACCGCCTGACACCGGGGAGCTGTTTTTT. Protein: CASSLAGPPDTGELFF.

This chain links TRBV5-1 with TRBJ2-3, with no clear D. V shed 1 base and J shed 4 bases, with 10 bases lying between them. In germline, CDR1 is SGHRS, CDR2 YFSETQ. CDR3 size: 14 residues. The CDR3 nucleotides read TGCGCCAGCAGCTTGAACCCCAGTCCAGATACGCAGTATTTT. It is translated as CASSLNPSPDTQYF.

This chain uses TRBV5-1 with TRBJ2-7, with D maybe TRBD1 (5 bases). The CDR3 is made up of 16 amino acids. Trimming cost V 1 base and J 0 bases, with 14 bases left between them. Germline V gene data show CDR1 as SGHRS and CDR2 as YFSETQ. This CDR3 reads CASSLLGRGYSYEQYF. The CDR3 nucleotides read TGCGCCAGCAGCTTGTTGGGTAGGGGTTACTCCTACGAGCAGTACTTC.

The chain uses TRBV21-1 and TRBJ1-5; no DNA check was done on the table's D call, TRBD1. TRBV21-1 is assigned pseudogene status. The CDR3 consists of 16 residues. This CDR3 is CASSKDTGALNQPQHF. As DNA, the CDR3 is TGTGCCAGCTCAAAGGATACAGGGGCGTTGAATCAGCCCCAGCATTTT.

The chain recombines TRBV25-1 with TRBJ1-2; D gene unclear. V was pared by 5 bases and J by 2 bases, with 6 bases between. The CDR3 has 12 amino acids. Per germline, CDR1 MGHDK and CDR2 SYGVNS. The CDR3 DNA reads TGTGCCAGCAGTAAACAGAACTATGGCTACACCTTC. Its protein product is CASSKQNYGYTF.

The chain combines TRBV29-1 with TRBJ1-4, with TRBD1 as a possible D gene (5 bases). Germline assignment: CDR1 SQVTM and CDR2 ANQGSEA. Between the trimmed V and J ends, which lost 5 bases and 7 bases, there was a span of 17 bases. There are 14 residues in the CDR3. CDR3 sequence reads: CSVTQGGLGEKLFF. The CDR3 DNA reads TGCAGCGTTACTCAGGGAGGACTGGGTGAAAAACTGTTTTTT.